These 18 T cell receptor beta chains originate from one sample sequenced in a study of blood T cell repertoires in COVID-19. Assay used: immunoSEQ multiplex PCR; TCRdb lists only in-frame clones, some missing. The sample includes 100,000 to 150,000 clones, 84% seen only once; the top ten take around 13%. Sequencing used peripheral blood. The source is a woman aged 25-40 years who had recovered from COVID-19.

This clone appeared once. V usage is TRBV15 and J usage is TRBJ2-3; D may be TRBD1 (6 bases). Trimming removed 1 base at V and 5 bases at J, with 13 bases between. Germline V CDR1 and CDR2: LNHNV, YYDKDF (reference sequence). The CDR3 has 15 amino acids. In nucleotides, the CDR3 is TGTGCCACCAGCAGAGTTGGGGGCCTGGTAGATACGCAGTATTTT. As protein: CATSRVGGLVDTQYF.

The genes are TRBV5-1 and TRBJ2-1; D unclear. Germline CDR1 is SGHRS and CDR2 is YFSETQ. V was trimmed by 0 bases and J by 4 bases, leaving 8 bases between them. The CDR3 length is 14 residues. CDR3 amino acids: CASSLVPEYNEQFF. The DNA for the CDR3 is TGCGCCAGCAGCTTGGTCCCAGAATACAATGAGCAGTTCTTC.

The CDR3: CASSLVGTGKVQETQYF. CDR3 coding DNA: TGCGCCAGCAGCTTGGTTGGGACAGGAAAGGTCCAAGAGACCCAGTACTTC. The gene calls are TRBV5-1 and TRBJ2-5, with 8 nucleotides matching TRBD1. Germline CDR1 reads SGHRS; CDR2 reads YFSETQ. The CDR3 extends over 17 amino acids. V gave up 0 bases and J gave up 1 base; unmatched junction bases: 8.

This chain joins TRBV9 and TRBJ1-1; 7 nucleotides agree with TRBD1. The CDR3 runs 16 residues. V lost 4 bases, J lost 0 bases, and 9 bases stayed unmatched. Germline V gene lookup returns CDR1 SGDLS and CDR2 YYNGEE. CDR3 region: CASSLRDSLMNTEAFF. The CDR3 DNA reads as TGTGCCAGCAGCCTCAGGGACAGCTTAATGAACACTGAAGCTTTCTTT. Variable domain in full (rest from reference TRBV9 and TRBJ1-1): DSGVTQTPKHLITATGQRVTLRCSPRSGDLSVYWYQQSLDQGLQFLIQYYNGEERAKGNILERFSAQQFPDLHSELNLSSLELGDSALYFCASSLRDSLMNTEAFFGQGTRLTVV.

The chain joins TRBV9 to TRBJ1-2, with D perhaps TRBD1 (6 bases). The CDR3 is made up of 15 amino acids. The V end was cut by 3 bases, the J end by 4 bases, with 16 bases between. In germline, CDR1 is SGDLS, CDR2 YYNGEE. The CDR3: CASSGTAQAPYGYTF. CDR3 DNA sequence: TGTGCCAGCAGCGGGACAGCCCAAGCGCCCTATGGCTACACCTTC.

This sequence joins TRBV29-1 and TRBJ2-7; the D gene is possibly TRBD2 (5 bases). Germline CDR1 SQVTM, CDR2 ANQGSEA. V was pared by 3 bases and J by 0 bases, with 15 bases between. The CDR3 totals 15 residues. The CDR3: CSVDSGKWASYEQYF. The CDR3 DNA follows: TGCAGCGTTGACTCGGGAAAATGGGCCTCCTACGAGCAGTACTTC.

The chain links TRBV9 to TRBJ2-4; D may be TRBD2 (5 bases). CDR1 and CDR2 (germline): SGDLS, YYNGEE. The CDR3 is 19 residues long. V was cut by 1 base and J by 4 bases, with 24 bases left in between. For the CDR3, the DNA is TGTGCCAGCAGCGTATACGCTCACGATTCAGGTTCGGGAAAAAACATTCAGTACTTC. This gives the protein CASSVYAHDSGSGKNIQYF.

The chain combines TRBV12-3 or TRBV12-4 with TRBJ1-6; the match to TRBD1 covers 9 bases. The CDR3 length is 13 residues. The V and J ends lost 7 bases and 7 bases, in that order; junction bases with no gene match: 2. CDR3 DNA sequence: TGTGCCAGCAATGGACAGGGGAATTCACCCCTCCACTTT. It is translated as CASNGQGNSPLHF.

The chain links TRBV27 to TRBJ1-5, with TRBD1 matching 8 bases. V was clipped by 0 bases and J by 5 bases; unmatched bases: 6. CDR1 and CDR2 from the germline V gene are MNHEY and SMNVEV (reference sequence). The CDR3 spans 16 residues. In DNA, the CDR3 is TGTGCCAGCAGTTTATCCTGGACAGGGAAGCATCAGCCCCAGCATTTT. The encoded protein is CASSLSWTGKHQPQHF.

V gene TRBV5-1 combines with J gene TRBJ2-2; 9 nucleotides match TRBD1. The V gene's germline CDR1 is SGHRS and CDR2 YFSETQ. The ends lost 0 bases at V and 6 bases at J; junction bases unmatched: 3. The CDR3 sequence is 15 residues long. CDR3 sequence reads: CASSLGDRDSGELFF. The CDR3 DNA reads TGCGCCAGCAGCTTGGGGGACAGGGATTCCGGGGAGCTGTTTTTT.

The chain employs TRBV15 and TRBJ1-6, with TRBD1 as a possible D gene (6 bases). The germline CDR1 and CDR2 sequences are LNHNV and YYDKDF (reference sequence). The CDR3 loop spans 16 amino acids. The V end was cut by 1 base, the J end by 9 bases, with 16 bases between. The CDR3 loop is CATSRARAGGSSPLHF. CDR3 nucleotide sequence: TGTGCCACCAGCAGAGCAAGGGCGGGGGGCAGTTCACCCCTCCACTTT.

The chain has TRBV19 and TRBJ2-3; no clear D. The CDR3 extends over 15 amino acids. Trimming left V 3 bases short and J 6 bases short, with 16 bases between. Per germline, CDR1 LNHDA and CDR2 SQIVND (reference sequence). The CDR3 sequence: CASSIEKLVTDTQYF. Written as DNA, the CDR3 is TGTGCCAGTAGTATCGAGAAACTTGTCACGGATACGCAGTATTTT.

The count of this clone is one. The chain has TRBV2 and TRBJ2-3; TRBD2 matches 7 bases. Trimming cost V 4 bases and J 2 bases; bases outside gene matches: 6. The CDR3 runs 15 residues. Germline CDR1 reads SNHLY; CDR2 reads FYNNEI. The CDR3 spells CASSGPSGSTDTQYF. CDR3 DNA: TGTGCCAGCAGTGGGCCTAGCGGATCCACAGATACGCAGTATTTT. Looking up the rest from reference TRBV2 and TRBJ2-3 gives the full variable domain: EPEVTQTPSHQVTQMGQEVILRCVPISNHLYFYWYRQILGQKVEFLVSFYNNEISEKSEIFDDQFSVERPDGSNFTLKIRSTKLEDSAMYFCASSGPSGSTDTQYFGPGTRLTVL.

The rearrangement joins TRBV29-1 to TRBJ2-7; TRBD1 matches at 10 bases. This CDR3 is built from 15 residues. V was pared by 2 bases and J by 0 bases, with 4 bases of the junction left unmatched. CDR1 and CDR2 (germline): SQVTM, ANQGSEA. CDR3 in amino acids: CSVERGQGNSYEQYF. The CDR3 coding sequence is TGCAGCGTTGAAAGGGGACAGGGGAACTCCTACGAGCAGTACTTC.

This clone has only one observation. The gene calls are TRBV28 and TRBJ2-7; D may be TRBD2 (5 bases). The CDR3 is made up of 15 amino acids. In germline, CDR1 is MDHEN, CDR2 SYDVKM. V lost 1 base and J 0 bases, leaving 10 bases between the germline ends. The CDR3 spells CASSLFRRSSYEQYF. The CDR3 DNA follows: TGTGCCAGCAGTTTATTCCGGAGGAGCTCCTACGAGCAGTACTTC. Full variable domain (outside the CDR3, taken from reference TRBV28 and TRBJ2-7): DVKVTQSSRYLVKRTGEKVFLECVQDMDHENMFWYRQDPGLGLRLIYFSYDVKMKEKGDIPEGYSVSREKKERFSLILESASTNQTSMYLCASSLFRRSSYEQYFGPGTRLTVT.

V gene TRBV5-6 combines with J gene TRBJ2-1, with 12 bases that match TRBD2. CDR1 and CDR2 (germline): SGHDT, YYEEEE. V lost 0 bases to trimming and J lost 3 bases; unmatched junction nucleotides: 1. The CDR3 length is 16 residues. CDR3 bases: TGTGCCAGCAGCTTGGAGGGACTAGCGGGCTACAATGAGCAGTTCTTC. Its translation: CASSLEGLAGYNEQFF.

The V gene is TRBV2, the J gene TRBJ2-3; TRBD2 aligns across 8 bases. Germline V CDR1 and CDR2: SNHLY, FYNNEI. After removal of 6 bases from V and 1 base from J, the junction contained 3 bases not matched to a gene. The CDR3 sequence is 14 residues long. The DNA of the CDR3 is TGTGCCAGCAGGGAGACTAGCGGCACAGATACGCAGTATTTT. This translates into CASRETSGTDTQYF.

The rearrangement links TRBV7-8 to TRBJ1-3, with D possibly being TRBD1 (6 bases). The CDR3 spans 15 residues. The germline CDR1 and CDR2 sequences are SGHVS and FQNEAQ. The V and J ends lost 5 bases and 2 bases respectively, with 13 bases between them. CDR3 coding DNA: TGTGCCAGCAGCCGGACAGTCATCCCTGGAAACACCATATATTTT. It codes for CASSRTVIPGNTIYF.